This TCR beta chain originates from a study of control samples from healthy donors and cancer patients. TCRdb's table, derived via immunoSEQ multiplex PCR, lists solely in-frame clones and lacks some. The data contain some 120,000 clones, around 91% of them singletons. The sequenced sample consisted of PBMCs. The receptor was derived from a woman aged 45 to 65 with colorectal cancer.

CDR3 region: CASSHREVDGELFF. CDR3 in DNA: TGCGCCAGCAGTCATAGGGAGGTCGACGGGGAGCTGTTTTTT. This chain uses TRBV5-1 with TRBJ2-2; D possibly corresponds to TRBD2 (6 bases). CDR3 length: 14 residues. Trimming took 5 bases from V and 7 from J, leaving 15 bases between them. Germline V gene sequence: CDR1 SGHRS, CDR2 YFSETQ.